Sequencing of this T cell receptor beta chain was carried out in a study of stem cell transplantation in POMP-related autoinflammatory disease (dated by TCRdb to the early 2020s). Background on the whole study: The study hypothesis was that defective thymoproteasomes impair MHC class I-dependent CD8+ T-cell differentiation and positive selection, which skews the TRB repertoire. The effect of POMP deficiency on T-cell receptor beta repertoire diversity and CDR3 characteristics was assessed by high-throughput TRB sequencing. DNA chimerism analysis after transplant demonstrated 100% donor engraftment of neutrophils and platelets for up to one year. Before transplant, patients showed CD4+ naive T-cell skewing, low CD8+ T-cell proportions, and reduced T-cell cytokine secretion. Study-wide findings and limitations: In PRAID patients, the trend toward increased clonality and lower diversity reached statistical significance only for regulatory T cells. PRAID patients showed a restricted number of unique TRB V-J gene pairings. PRAID patients trended toward lower TRB diversity and higher clonality across all analyzed T-cell subsets.

The protocol used for the library was the immunoSEQ multiplex PCR assay. The source study handled its data this way. Shannon entropy, which takes clonal size distribution into account, was used to quantify repertoire diversity. The Gini-Simpson index (Simpson_1-D) was used to measure inequality in clonotype distribution. Here the immuneACCESS table is served through TCRdb, limited to in-frame sequences with V and J called. Missing clones are a known gap in these copies; in checked studies unresolved V genes cover under half, and the rest lacks a known reason. V and J calls and clone size are copied from that table; D and trimming were computed from the DNA. The sample includes tens of thousands of clones, with roughly 88% observed a single time. The ten largest clones take up about 0.7% of the sample. Spanning cysteine to phenylalanine, the CDR3 consists of 14 amino acids. The entry retains the CDR3 DNA only, 42 bases that are in frame from base 1. The germline ends are 5 bases apart after V is trimmed by 3 bases and J by 0 bases. From a lookup of the germline V gene, CDR1 and CDR2 are MNHNS and SASEGT.

Comment on this clone: The antigen it binds to is not known. It has no much larger one-base neighbor in the sample; base qualities were not kept.

The label giving this sample's time point can be read as: after hematopoietic stem cell transplant. PRAID was a condition in which autoinflammation came alongside prominent immunodeficiency. Before TRB sequencing, T-cell subsets (conventional T cells, CD8+ T cells, regulatory T cells, T follicular helper cells) were sorted. Specimen: CD4+ T cells from PBMCs, collected after stem cell transplantation. Rearrangement joined TRBV6-1 to TRBJ2-2; the D gene is unclear. This receptor was taken from a human patient with POMP-related autoinflammation and immune dysregulation (PRAID). Some T cells may be donor cells from the graft after a transplant. The sequence in DNA is TGTGCCAGCAGTGACCGGCCGAACACCGGGGAGCTGTTTTTT. This encodes CASSDRPNTGELFF.